What follows are 30 T cell receptor beta chains derived from one specimen sequenced in a study of cytotoxic CD8 clonotypes in ibrutinib-treated CLL. TCRdb keeps only in-frame clones here, not all; method: immunoSEQ multiplex PCR. Found here are more than 85,000 clones, around 73% of them singletons; the top ten hold under 35%. The sequenced sample was PBMCs, obtained after 12 months of ibrutinib treatment. The receptors originated from a human donor with chronic lymphocytic leukemia.

V gene TRBV28 combines with J gene TRBJ1-3, with D unclear. Per germline, CDR1 MDHEN and CDR2 SYDVKM. The CDR3 consists of 12 residues. V lost 6 bases and J lost 2, with 5 bases in between. CDR3: CASRNTGNTIYF. DNA of the CDR3: TGTGCCAGCAGAAACACTGGAAACACCATATATTTT.

The chain combines TRBV11-2 with TRBJ1-2; D is undetermined. This CDR3 spans 13 amino acids. Germline V gene lookup returns CDR1 SGHAT and CDR2 FQNNGV. Trimming shortened V by 3 bases and J by 4 bases, and 9 bases separated the two germline ends. CDR3 nucleotides: TGTGCCAGCAGCTTGGGCAGAAGCTATGGCTACACCTTC. Protein: CASSLGRSYGYTF.

CDR3 in DNA: TGTGCCAGCTGCCTGGGGCTAGCGGGGGGGAATGAGCAGTTCTTC. Encoded protein: CASCLGLAGGNEQFF. The chain carries TRBV4-2 and TRBJ2-1; 12 nucleotides match TRBD2. Germline V gene lookup returns CDR1 LGHNA and CDR2 YNFKEQ. The CDR3 length is 15 residues. The trim removed 8 bases at V and 7 bases at J, leaving 9 bases unmatched.

Notes on this clone: The junction departs from germline at one end; a sequencing error may be responsible. The rearrangement links TRBV7-7 to TRBJ2-5; 12 bases are shared with TRBD2. Looked up from germline, CDR1 is SSHAT and CDR2 is FNYEAQ (reference sequence). This CDR3 comprises 16 residues. The CDR3 sequence: CASTAASGGALETQYF. As DNA, the CDR3 is TGTGCTAGCACCGCCGCTAGCGGGGGGGCCCTAGAGACCCAGTACTTC. Combining the CDR3 with reference TRBV7-7 and TRBJ2-5 gives the whole variable domain GAGVSQSPRYKVTKRGQDVTLRCDPISSHATLYWYQQALGQGPEFLTYFNYEAQPDKSGLPSDRFSAERPEGSISTLTIQRTEQRDSAMYRCASTAASGGALETQYFGPGTRLLVL.

As to this clone: A much larger clone lies a single base off, so this may be a read error. This rearrangement joins TRBV7-8 to TRBJ1-6; TRBD1 matches at 10 bases. This CDR3 has 14 amino acids. After removal of 5 bases from V and 9 bases from J, the junction contained 4 bases not matched to a gene. CDR1 SGHVS and CDR2 FQNEAQ come from the germline V gene. The CDR3 sequence is CASSPTGGASPLHF. The CDR3 DNA is TGTGCCAGCAGCCCGACAGGGGGCGCTTCACCCCTCCACTTT.

This clone was observed once. V gene TRBV6-7 combines with J gene TRBJ2-5, with unresolved D. TRBV6-7 is known as an ORF, though its function is uncertain. V lost 5 bases and J 1 base, leaving 2 bases between the germline ends. CDR3 length equals 11 residues. The chain's CDR3 is CASSPQETQYF. The CDR3 coding sequence is TGTGCCAGCAGTCCCCAAGAGACCCAGTACTTC.

J is TRBJ1-4 and V is TRBV12-5; 9 bases fit TRBD1. Losses at the gene ends were 6 bases for V and 8 bases for J; bases not matched to a gene: 10. Germline CDR1 reads LGHNT; CDR2 reads FRNRAP. The CDR3 is made up of 15 amino acids. The CDR3 coding sequence is TGTGCTAGTGGGGAAGCCGGGACAGGGAAGGAAAAACTGTTTTTT. Protein sequence: CASGEAGTGKEKLFF.

This clone was detected only once. V gene TRBV14 combines with J gene TRBJ1-2, with 7 bases fitting TRBD1. The CDR3 covers 15 residues. Germline-derived CDR1 and CDR2 are SGHDN and FVKESK. J lost 2 bases, V lost 4 bases, and 7 bases had no gene match. The CDR3 DNA follows: TGTGCCAGCAGCCGTAAAAAGACAGGGAACTATGGCTACACCTTC. Its translation is CASSRKKTGNYGYTF.

The chain recombines TRBV5-1 with TRBJ2-7; 8 nucleotides match TRBD1. The CDR3 totals 14 residues. Germline CDR1 is SGHRS and CDR2 is YFSETQ. The J segment lost 0 bases and the V segment lost 2 bases, leaving 1 base of the junction unmatched. The CDR3 DNA reads TGCGCCAGCAGCTTTGGACAGGGCTCCTACGAGCAGTACTTC. It yields the protein CASSFGQGSYEQYF.

The V and J genes are TRBV5-4 and TRBJ2-7; D ambiguous. V was cut by 7 bases and J by 7 bases, with 24 bases left in between. This CDR3 is built from 15 residues. Germline V lookup: CDR1 SGHNT, CDR2 YYREEE (reference sequence). This CDR3 reads CASRSGSSQVQEQYF. The CDR3 nucleotides read TGTGCCAGCCGTAGTGGCAGCTCCCAAGTTCAGGAGCAGTACTTC.

This clone occurred a few times. J is TRBJ2-5 and V is TRBV28; 11 bases fit TRBD2. Germline V lookup: CDR1 MDHEN, CDR2 SYDVKM. The CDR3 length is 15 residues. Losses at the gene ends were 5 bases for V and 1 base for J; bases not matched to a gene: 3. CDR3 amino acids: CASSLLAGGQETQYF. CDR3 bases: TGTGCCAGCAGTCTCCTAGCGGGGGGCCAAGAGACCCAGTACTTC.

The chain joins TRBV6-6 to TRBJ1-1, with TRBD1 matching over 8 bases. J was trimmed by 7 bases and V by 2 bases; bases with no gene match: 9. Germline CDR1 and CDR2: MNHNY and SVGAGI (reference sequence). The CDR3 spans 15 residues. CDR3 bases: TGTGCCAGCAGTTACCCTGGGGGACAGGACATTGAAGCTTTCTTT. Its protein is CASSYPGGQDIEAFF.

This chain uses TRBV5-4 with TRBJ2-6; TRBD1 aligns across 9 bases. The CDR3 contains 17 residues. In germline, CDR1 is SGHNT, CDR2 YYREEE (reference sequence). The J segment lost 2 bases and the V segment lost 4 bases, leaving 7 bases of the junction unmatched. For the CDR3, the DNA is TGTGCCAGCAGCAGGGGACAGGGACCGACTGGGGCCAACGTCCTGACTTTC. Protein product: CASSRGQGPTGANVLTF.

The chain joins TRBV27 to TRBJ1-4; D gene uncertain. The V and J ends lost 3 bases and 6 bases respectively, with 8 bases between them. The V gene's germline CDR1 is MNHEY and CDR2 SMNVEV (reference sequence). This CDR3 region has 13 residues. CDR3 DNA sequence: TGTGCCAGCAGTTTGGCCGGCGATGAAAAACTGTTTTTT. Protein sequence: CASSLAGDEKLFF.

This chain joins TRBV4-1 and TRBJ1-2; D may be TRBD1 (5 bases). Germline values: CDR1 MGHRA, CDR2 YSYEKL. Trimming stripped 1 base from V and 3 bases from J, with 18 bases between. The CDR3 totals 17 residues. Written as DNA, the CDR3 is TGCGCCAGCAGCCAAGCCCCTGGAGGAGGGACGTACTATGGCTACACCTTC. It codes for CASSQAPGGGTYYGYTF.

The V and J genes are TRBV6-5 and TRBJ2-7, with a weak D call TRBD1 (5 bases). V lost 4 bases to trimming and J lost 3 bases, with 10 bases between them. Germline CDR1 is MNHEY and CDR2 is SVGAGI. The CDR3 is made up of 13 amino acids. CDR3 residues: CASSSPGIYEQYF. The DNA for the CDR3 is TGTGCCAGCAGTTCCCCAGGGATCTACGAGCAGTACTTC.

The CDR3 coding sequence is TGTGCCATCAGTGAGGGACAGGGGGTGGGGAACACTGAAGCTTTCTTT. Its protein product is CAISEGQGVGNTEAFF. The chain links TRBV10-3 to TRBJ1-1; 10 positions agree with TRBD1. V gave up 2 bases and J gave up 1 base; unmatched junction bases: 4. The germline gives CDR1 ENHRY, CDR2 SYGVKD. CDR3 length: 16 amino acids.

In this sample, this clone turned up a few times. The chain has TRBV14 and TRBJ2-2; D gene uncertain. This CDR3 region has 15 residues. V lost 1 base and J lost 5, with 11 bases in between. Germline CDR1 is SGHDN and CDR2 is FVKESK. DNA of the CDR3: TGTGCCAGCAGCCAAGGAAAGGGATATACCGGGGAGCTGTTTTTT. Residues: CASSQGKGYTGELFF.

The V call is TRBV5-4, the J call TRBJ1-4, with a weak D call TRBD1 (5 bases). CDR3 length: 13 amino acids. Trimming removed 4 bases at V and 4 bases at J, with 8 bases between. Per the germline V gene, CDR1 is SGHNT and CDR2 is YYREEE (reference sequence). The CDR3 spells CASSTQGNEKLFF. CDR3 coding DNA: TGTGCCAGCAGCACGCAGGGTAATGAAAAACTGTTTTTT.

The CDR3 nucleotides read TGTGCCAGTAGTACCCGGGACGAAAGCTCCTACGAGCAGTACTTC. Residues: CASSTRDESSYEQYF. This sequence joins TRBV19 and TRBJ2-7, with D perhaps assigned TRBD1 or TRBD2 (5 bases each). Trimming cost V 4 bases and J 0 bases, with 13 bases left between them. This CDR3 comprises 15 residues. Looked up from germline, CDR1 is LNHDA and CDR2 is SQIVND (reference sequence).

This clone was recorded only once. The chain joins TRBV7-2 to TRBJ2-7; 10 nucleotides match TRBD2. Germline loops: CDR1 SGHTA, CDR2 FQGNSA. The CDR3 sequence is 15 residues long. V lost 5 bases, J lost 5 bases, and 9 bases stayed unmatched. The CDR3 loop reads CASSARSGGANEQYF. CDR3 DNA: TGTGCCAGCAGCGCAAGAAGCGGGGGGGCAAACGAGCAGTACTTC.

The chain links TRBV6-6 to TRBJ1-2; D is perhaps TRBD1 (6 bases). The CDR3 is 11 amino acids. Germline CDR1 MNHNY, CDR2 SVGAGI (reference sequence). V shed 7 bases and J shed 6 bases, with 9 bases lying between them. This chain's CDR3 is CASNTGNGYTF. The DNA of the CDR3 is TGTGCCAGCAACACAGGGAATGGCTACACCTTC.

The rearrangement uses TRBV28 and TRBJ2-7; D remains ambiguous. The CDR3 is 14 residues long. V lost 5 bases and J lost 0, with 11 bases in between. The V gene's germline CDR1 is MDHEN and CDR2 SYDVKM. The CDR3 protein is CASSLDGASYEQYF. The CDR3 DNA follows: TGTGCCAGCAGTCTGGATGGAGCCTCCTACGAGCAGTACTTC.

The rearrangement uses TRBV6-1 and TRBJ1-6; 7 nucleotides line up with TRBD1. The CDR3 sequence is 15 residues long. Trimming cost V 6 bases and J 7 bases; bases outside gene matches: 9. The germline CDR1 and CDR2 sequences are MNHNS and SASEGT. The CDR3 here is CASRIPGTENSPLHF. The CDR3 DNA reads as TGTGCCAGCAGGATACCCGGGACAGAGAATTCACCCCTCCACTTT.

This clone was seen more than once but under ten times. The rearrangement joins TRBV6-5 to TRBJ2-7; D not certain. Germline CDR1 and CDR2: MNHEY and SVGAGI. This CDR3 has 13 residues. Deletions cut 5 bases from V and 3 bases from J, with 11 bases between. In DNA, the CDR3 is TGTGCCAGCAGTCTAGTCGTCGGCTACGAGCAGTACTTC. This translates into CASSLVVGYEQYF.

The chain joins TRBV7-2 to TRBJ2-2; D is undetermined. This CDR3 has 13 amino acids. The ends were cut back, 1 base at V and 1 base at J, with 1 base in the middle. Germline V gene data show CDR1 as SGHTA and CDR2 as FQGNSA. The CDR3: CASSLENTGELFF. The CDR3 DNA reads TGTGCCAGCAGCTTAGAGAACACCGGGGAGCTGTTTTTT.

The chain recombines TRBV28 with TRBJ1-1, with D possibly being TRBD1 (6 bases). CDR3 length equals 14 residues. Germline V gives CDR1 MDHEN, CDR2 SYDVKM. The V end lost 4 bases, the J end lost 1 base, and 10 bases lay between the germline ends. CDR3 DNA sequence: TGTGCCAGCAGTTCGGGCAGGGGGAACACTGAAGCTTTCTTT. Amino acid sequence: CASSSGRGNTEAFF.

The V and J genes are TRBV10-3 and TRBJ1-1; 9 positions agree with TRBD1. Looked up from germline, CDR1 is ENHRY and CDR2 is SYGVKD. Unmatched junction bases numbered 3, after V lost 0 bases and J lost 4 bases. The CDR3 is 15 amino acids. CDR3 sequence (DNA): TGTGCCATCAGTGAGTCGGGACAGGGAGGCACTGAAGCTTTCTTT. Its protein is CAISESGQGGTEAFF.

The genes are TRBV4-1 and TRBJ2-5, with D possibly matching TRBD2 (6 bases). Trimming took 0 bases from V and 8 from J, leaving 22 bases between them. Germline V gene lookup returns CDR1 MGHRA and CDR2 YSYEKL. The CDR3 runs to 17 residues. The CDR3 region is CASSQDLRALGGNTQYF. CDR3 bases: TGCGCCAGCAGCCAAGATTTAAGAGCCTTGGGGGGAAATACCCAGTACTTC.

V and J are TRBV11-1 and TRBJ2-4; D call uncertain. V gave up 5 bases and J gave up 6 bases, with 14 bases separating them. This CDR3 comprises 14 residues. Germline V CDR1 and CDR2: SGHAT, FQDESV (reference sequence). Written as DNA, the CDR3 is TGTGCCAGCAGCCCAGGTGGGCAGTTAAACATTCAGTACTTC. It translates to CASSPGGQLNIQYF.